This T cell receptor beta chain came from a study of T cell responses to AZD1222 COVID-19 vaccine. Study-level results: Donors were largely white British and mainly female; clonal diversity was possibly underestimated. Without day 14 samples, only post-peak T cell repertoires were studied. Epitopes outside B.1.351 and B.1.1.7 mutated regions reportedly drew nearly half of spike TCRs.

As to this clone: No antigen is known for it.

V lost 7 bases and J 7 bases, leaving 18 bases between the germline ends. Germline CDR1 and CDR2: SGHRS and YFSETQ. This CDR3 has 15 amino acids. Profiled with immunoSEQ multiplex PCR; TCRdb holds only in-frame clones, not every one. Of approximately 100,000 clones listed, 80% to 95% are singletons. V is TRBV5-1 and J is TRBJ1-6; perhaps TRBD1 as D (6 bases). The starting material was peripheral blood, obtained on day 0 of AZD1222 vaccination. The TCR sequence derives from an adult in good health. The DNA for the CDR3 is TGCGCCAGCGCCGTAGGGGGGGGCAGGAATTCACCCCTCCACTTT. It translates to CASAVGGGRNSPLHF.